A single sample is the source of the 17 T cell receptor beta chains below, sequenced in a study of cytomegalovirus exposure and HLA in healthy donors. PCR involved 60 Vbeta and 13 Jbeta primers. The repertoire was sequenced with immunoSEQ multiplex PCR; TCRdb's copy has only in-frame clones and lacks some. Of some 190,000 clones listed, over 80% are singletons. The source material was PBMCs. These receptors came from a man aged 35 to 55 in good health and CMV-seronegative.

The chain recombines TRBV19 with TRBJ2-7, with D perhaps TRBD1 (6 bases). This CDR3 is 15 amino acids long. Germline values: CDR1 LNHDA, CDR2 SQIVND (reference sequence). The ends were cut back, 4 bases at V and 2 bases at J, with 15 bases in the middle. The CDR3 is CASSKTRTVAYEQYF. CDR3 coding DNA: TGTGCCAGTAGTAAGACGAGGACAGTAGCCTACGAGCAGTACTTC. The whole variable domain, filled in from reference TRBV19 and TRBJ2-7, reads DGGITQSPKYLFRKEGQNVTLSCEQNLNHDAMYWYRQDPGQGLRLIYYSQIVNDFQKGDIAEGYSVSREKKESFPLTVTSAQKNPTAFYLCASSKTRTVAYEQYFGPGTRLTVT.

The chain joins TRBV27 to TRBJ1-1; D ambiguous. The CDR3 has 13 residues. Germline CDR1 is MNHEY and CDR2 is SMNVEV (reference sequence). V lost 2 bases to trimming and J lost 6 bases, with 10 bases between them. CDR3 in amino acids: CASSLGRGAEAFF. The CDR3 nucleotides are TGTGCCAGCAGTTTAGGACGGGGAGCTGAAGCTTTCTTT.

The J gene is TRBJ2-1, the V gene TRBV5-1, with TRBD2 matching over 7 bases. CDR3 length equals 12 residues. V lost 6 bases to trimming and J lost 6 bases; unmatched junction nucleotides: 3. Germline assignment: CDR1 SGHRS and CDR2 YFSETQ. The CDR3 DNA follows: TGCGCCAGCAACTTAGCGGGCAATGAGCAGTTCTTC. It translates to CASNLAGNEQFF.

CDR3 nucleotide sequence: TGTGCCAGCAGTTTAGGACAGGGGGCAGCTGGAAACACCATATATTTT. It yields the protein CASSLGQGAAGNTIYF. V is TRBV6-5 and J is TRBJ1-3; TRBD1 matches 11 bases. Germline V gene lookup returns CDR1 MNHEY and CDR2 SVGAGI. The CDR3 length is 16 residues. The V and J ends lost 4 bases and 2 bases, in that order; junction bases with no gene match: 4.

This clone is a singleton in its sample. This chain uses TRBV27 with TRBJ1-6; no firm D call. CDR1 is MNHEY and CDR2 is SMNVEV in the germline V gene (reference sequence). The length of the CDR3 is 16 residues. Trimming removed 7 bases from V and 6 bases from J, with 19 bases in between. In nucleotides, the CDR3 is TGTGCCAGCACCGACCAGGCAGTTCTGGGTAATTCACCCCTCCACTTT. Its protein is CASTDQAVLGNSPLHF.

The rearrangement links TRBV7-3 to TRBJ2-3, with D unresolved. V gave up 2 bases and J gave up 2 bases, with 8 bases separating them. Germline CDR1 is SGHTA and CDR2 is FQGTGA. This CDR3 has 14 amino acids. DNA of the CDR3: TGTGCCAGCAGCTTACAGTTAGCCACAGATACGCAGTATTTT. Translating it yields CASSLQLATDTQYF.

The chain uses TRBV7-2 and TRBJ1-4; no firm D call. The CDR3 contains 13 residues. The germline CDR1 and CDR2 sequences are SGHTA and FQGNSA. The ends were cut back, 2 bases at V and 8 bases at J, with 9 bases in the middle. The CDR3, as DNA: TGTGCCAGCAGCTTAAGTCCGGGGGAAAAACTGTTTTTT. Protein sequence: CASSLSPGEKLFF.

The J gene is TRBJ2-3, the V gene TRBV7-6, with D possibly being TRBD2 (6 bases). The germline V gene has CDR1 SGHVS and CDR2 FNYEAQ. V lost 4 bases, J lost 2 bases, and 19 bases lay in between. The CDR3 runs to 17 residues. Here the CDR3 reads CASSSPRRRGDTDTQYF. In nucleotides, the CDR3 is TGTGCCAGCAGCTCCCCAAGGCGGCGGGGAGACACAGATACGCAGTATTTT.

V is TRBV15 and J is TRBJ2-3; TRBD1 matches 7 bases. Germline loops: CDR1 LNHNV, CDR2 YYDKDF (reference sequence). V shed 5 bases, J shed 1 base, and the junction held 0 bases outside the gene matches. The CDR3 is 13 amino acids. CDR3 nucleotide sequence: TGTGCCACCAGCCAGGGGGGCACAGATACGCAGTATTTT. Translating gives CATSQGGTDTQYF.

In regard to this clone: The sample holds other DNA sequences that translate to the same CDR3. The V and J genes are TRBV9 and TRBJ1-1; D not certain. Trimming removed 0 bases at V and 0 bases at J, with 6 bases between. The CDR3 is 14 amino acids. In germline, CDR1 is SGDLS, CDR2 YYNGEE. Here the CDR3 DNA reads TGTGCCAGCAGCGTAGGTGGAGTGAACACTGAAGCTTTCTTT. Its translation: CASSVGGVNTEAFF. Variable domain in full (rest from reference TRBV9 and TRBJ1-1): DSGVTQTPKHLITATGQRVTLRCSPRSGDLSVYWYQQSLDQGLQFLIQYYNGEERAKGNILERFSAQQFPDLHSELNLSSLELGDSALYFCASSVGGVNTEAFFGQGTRLTVV.

The sample holds one count of this clone. This chain joins TRBV10-3 and TRBJ1-5, with 10 bases fitting TRBD1. Trimming at V came to 4 bases and at J to 4 bases, leaving 1 base not matched to a gene. The CDR3 is made up of 14 amino acids. Germline values: CDR1 ENHRY, CDR2 SYGVKD. CDR3 DNA sequence: TGTGCCATCAGTGCGGGACAGGGGAATCAGCCCCAGCATTTT. Protein: CAISAGQGNQPQHF.

In this sample, this clone turned up a few times. The gene calls are TRBV27 and TRBJ1-1, with D perhaps matching TRBD1 (5 bases). Germline V lookup: CDR1 MNHEY, CDR2 SMNVEV (reference sequence). V lost 7 bases and J 9 bases, leaving 12 bases between the germline ends. This CDR3 is built from 11 residues. CDR3 sequence (DNA): TGTGCCAGCATCCGGGGGGATAAAGCTTTCTTT. Encoded protein: CASIRGDKAFF.

This clone came up a few times. The J gene is TRBJ2-3, the V gene TRBV6-5; no definite D call. The V end lost 7 bases, the J end lost 2 bases, and 7 bases lay between the germline ends. In germline, CDR1 is MNHEY, CDR2 SVGAGI. The CDR3 runs 12 residues. The DNA for the CDR3 is TGTGCCAGCAAGCGAACCACAGATACGCAGTATTTT. Protein: CASKRTTDTQYF.

The chain is built from TRBV29-1 and TRBJ2-7; 10 positions match TRBD1. This CDR3 spans 15 amino acids. V shed 7 bases and J 0 bases; nucleotides not matched to a gene: 9. Germline V CDR1 and CDR2: SQVTM, ANQGSEA. The CDR3 spells CSASGDRGSSYEQYF. Written as DNA, the CDR3 is TGCAGCGCCTCGGGGGACAGGGGATCCTCCTACGAGCAGTACTTC.

This chain links TRBV28 with TRBJ1-4, with 8 bases aligning to TRBD1. Germline V gives CDR1 MDHEN, CDR2 SYDVKM. The CDR3 runs to 15 residues. Germline trimming cut 6 bases from V and 3 bases from J; bases unmatched to any gene: 6. The CDR3 loop reads CASRVLDRANEKLFF. The CDR3 DNA reads TGTGCCAGCAGGGTACTGGACAGGGCTAATGAAAAACTGTTTTTT. The full variable domain, completed using reference TRBV28 and TRBJ1-4, is DVKVTQSSRYLVKRTGEKVFLECVQDMDHENMFWYRQDPGLGLRLIYFSYDVKMKEKGDIPEGYSVSREKKERFSLILESASTNQTSMYLCASRVLDRANEKLFFGSGTQLSVL.

The J gene is TRBJ2-1, the V gene TRBV28, with 7 bases that match TRBD2. The germline CDR1 and CDR2 sequences are MDHEN and SYDVKM. J was trimmed by 6 bases and V by 2 bases; bases with no gene match: 7. The CDR3 sequence is 15 residues long. The CDR3 sequence: CASSLPGTIRNEQFF. In nucleotides, the CDR3 is TGTGCCAGCAGTTTACCCGGGACTATCCGCAATGAGCAGTTCTTC.

The chain links TRBV5-1 to TRBJ2-1; 8 nucleotides align to TRBD1. This CDR3 is built from 13 residues. The V gene end was trimmed by 5 bases and the J gene end by 4 bases; junction bases not matched to a gene: 2. Germline loops: CDR1 SGHRS, CDR2 YFSETQ. CDR3 sequence: CASRDREYNEQFF. The DNA for the CDR3 is TGCGCCAGCAGGGACAGGGAGTACAATGAGCAGTTCTTC.